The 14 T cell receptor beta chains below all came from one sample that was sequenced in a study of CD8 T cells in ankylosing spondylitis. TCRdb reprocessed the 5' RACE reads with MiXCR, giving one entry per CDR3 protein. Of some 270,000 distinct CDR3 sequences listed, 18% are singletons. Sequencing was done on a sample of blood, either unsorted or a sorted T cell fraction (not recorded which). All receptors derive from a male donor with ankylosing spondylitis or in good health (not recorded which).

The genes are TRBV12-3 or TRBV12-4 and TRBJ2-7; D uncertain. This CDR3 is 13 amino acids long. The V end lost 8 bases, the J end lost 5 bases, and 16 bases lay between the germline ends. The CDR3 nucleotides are TGTGCCAGCCAATTTAAAAGGTCTAACGAGCAGTACTTC. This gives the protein CASQFKRSNEQYF.

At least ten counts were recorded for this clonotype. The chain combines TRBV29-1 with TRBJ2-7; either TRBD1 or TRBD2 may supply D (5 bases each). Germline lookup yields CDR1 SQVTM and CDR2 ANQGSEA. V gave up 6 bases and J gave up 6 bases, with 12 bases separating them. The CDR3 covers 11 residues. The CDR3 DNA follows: TGCAGCGTCTTCGGGACCGGCGAGCAGTACTTC. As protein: CSVFGTGEQYF.

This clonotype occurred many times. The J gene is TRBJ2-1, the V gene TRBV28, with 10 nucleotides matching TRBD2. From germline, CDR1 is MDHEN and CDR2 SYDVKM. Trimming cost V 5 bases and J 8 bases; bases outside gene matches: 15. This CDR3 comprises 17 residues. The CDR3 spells CASSPSGASGSFYEQFF. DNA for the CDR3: TGTGCCAGCAGTCCTTCCGGGGCTAGCGGGAGTTTCTATGAGCAGTTCTTC. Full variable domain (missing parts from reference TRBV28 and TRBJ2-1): DVKVTQSSRYLVKRTGEKVFLECVQDMDHENMFWYRQDPGLGLRLIYFSYDVKMKEKGDIPEGYSVSREKKERFSLILESASTNQTSMYLCASSPSGASGSFYEQFFGPGTRLTVL.

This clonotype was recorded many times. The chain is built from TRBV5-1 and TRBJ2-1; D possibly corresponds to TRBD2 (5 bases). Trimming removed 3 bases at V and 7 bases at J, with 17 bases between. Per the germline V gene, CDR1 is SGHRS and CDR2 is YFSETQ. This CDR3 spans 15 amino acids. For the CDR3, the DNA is TGCGCCAGCAGCTCTCTAGGAGGAGCTAGGAATGAGCAGTTCTTC. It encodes CASSSLGGARNEQFF.

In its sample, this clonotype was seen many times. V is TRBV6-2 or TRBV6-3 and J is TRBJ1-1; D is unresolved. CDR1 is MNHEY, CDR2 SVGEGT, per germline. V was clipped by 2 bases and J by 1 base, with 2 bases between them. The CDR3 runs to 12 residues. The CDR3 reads CASSYRNTEAFF. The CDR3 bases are TGTGCCAGCAGTTACCGGAACACTGAAGCTTTCTTT.

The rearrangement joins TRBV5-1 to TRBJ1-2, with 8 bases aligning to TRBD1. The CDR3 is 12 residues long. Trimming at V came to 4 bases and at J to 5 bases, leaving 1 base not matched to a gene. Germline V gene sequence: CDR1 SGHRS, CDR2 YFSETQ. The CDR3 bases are TGCGCCAGCAGCGACAGGGGATATGGCTACACCTTC. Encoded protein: CASSDRGYGYTF.

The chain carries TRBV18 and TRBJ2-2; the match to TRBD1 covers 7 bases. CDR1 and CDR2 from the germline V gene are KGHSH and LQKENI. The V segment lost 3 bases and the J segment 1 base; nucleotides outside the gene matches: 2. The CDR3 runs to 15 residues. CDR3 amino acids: CASSPGQENTGELFF. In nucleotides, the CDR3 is TGTGCCAGCTCACCTGGACAGGAGAACACCGGGGAGCTGTTTTTT.

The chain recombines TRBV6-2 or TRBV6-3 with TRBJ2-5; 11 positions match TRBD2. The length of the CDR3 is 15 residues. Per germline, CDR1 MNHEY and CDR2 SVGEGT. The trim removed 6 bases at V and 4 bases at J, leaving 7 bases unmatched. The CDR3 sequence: CASSSLLAGGETQYF. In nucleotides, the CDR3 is TGTGCCAGCAGCTCCCTCCTAGCGGGAGGAGAGACCCAGTACTTC.

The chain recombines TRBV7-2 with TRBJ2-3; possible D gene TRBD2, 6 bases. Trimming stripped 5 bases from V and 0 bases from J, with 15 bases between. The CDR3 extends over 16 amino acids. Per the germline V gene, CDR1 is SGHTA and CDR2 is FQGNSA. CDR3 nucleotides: TGTGCCAGCAGCCTCCTGGCGGGACCGAGCACAGATACGCAGTATTTT. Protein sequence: CASSLLAGPSTDTQYF.

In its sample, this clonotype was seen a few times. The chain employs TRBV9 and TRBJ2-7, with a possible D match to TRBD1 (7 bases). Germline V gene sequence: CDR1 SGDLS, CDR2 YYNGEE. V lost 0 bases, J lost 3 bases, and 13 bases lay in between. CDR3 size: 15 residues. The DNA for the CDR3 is TGTGCCAGCAGCGTAGAGGAGGGGGCTGACTACGAGCAGTACTTC. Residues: CASSVEEGADYEQYF.

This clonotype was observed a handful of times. The CDR3 nucleotides read TGTGCCAGCAGCGGAAAGACTAGTTGGAACGAGCAGTACTTC. It specifies CASSGKTSWNEQYF. The chain carries TRBV9 and TRBJ2-7; D is perhaps TRBD2 (6 bases). The germline V gene has CDR1 SGDLS and CDR2 YYNGEE. This CDR3 is 14 amino acids long. V dropped 3 bases and J dropped 5 bases, with 15 bases sitting between them.

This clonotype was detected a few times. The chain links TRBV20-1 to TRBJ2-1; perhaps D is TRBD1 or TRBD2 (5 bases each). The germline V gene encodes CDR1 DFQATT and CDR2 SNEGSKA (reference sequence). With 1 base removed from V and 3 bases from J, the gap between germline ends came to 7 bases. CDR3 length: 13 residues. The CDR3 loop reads CSARGDVYNEQFF. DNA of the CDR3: TGCAGTGCTAGAGGGGACGTCTACAATGAGCAGTTCTTC.

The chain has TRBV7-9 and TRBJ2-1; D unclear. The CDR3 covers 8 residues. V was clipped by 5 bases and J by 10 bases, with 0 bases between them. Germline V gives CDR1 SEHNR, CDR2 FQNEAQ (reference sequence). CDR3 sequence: CASSEQFF. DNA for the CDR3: TGTGCCAGCAGCGAGCAGTTCTTC.

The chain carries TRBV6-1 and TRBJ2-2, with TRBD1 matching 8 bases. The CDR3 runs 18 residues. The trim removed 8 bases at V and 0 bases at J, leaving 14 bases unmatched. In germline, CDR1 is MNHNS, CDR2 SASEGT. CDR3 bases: TGTGCCAGCCAGAAAAACCGTGCGACAGGGGCGAACACCGGGGAGCTGTTTTTT. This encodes CASQKNRATGANTGELFF.